What follows are 22 T cell receptor beta chains derived from one specimen sequenced in a study of CD8+ T cells in alopecia areata. Treatment described: oral pan-JAK inhibitor, 5-10 mg twice daily. cDNA serving as the sequencing template came from extracted, reverse transcribed RNA. This table comes from immunoSEQ multiplex PCR, and its TCRdb copy is limited to in-frame clones, with some not included. The sample lists roughly 73,000 clones; 29% were seen once. Sample: CD8+ T cells sorted from blood, taken at week 4, from a patient treated with tofacitinib. These TCRs come from a human donor with alopecia areata.

This clone was counted ten times or more. This chain uses TRBV13 with TRBJ2-1; TRBD1 is a possible D gene (6 bases). V dropped 10 bases and J dropped 7 bases, with 11 bases sitting between them. Germline assignment: CDR1 PRHDT and CDR2 FYEKMQ (reference sequence). CDR3 length: 11 amino acids. The CDR3 DNA is TGTGCCACCTATGGACAGAATGAGCAGTTCTTC. Translation gives CATYGQNEQFF.

J is TRBJ2-5 and V is TRBV25-1; D is unclear. Trimming left V 8 bases short and J 2 bases short, with 9 bases between. The CDR3 consists of 12 residues. Germline values: CDR1 MGHDK, CDR2 SYGVNS. DNA for the CDR3: TGTGCCAGCGTTGGAGAGCAAGAGACCCAGTACTTC. Amino acid sequence: CASVGEQETQYF.

V usage is TRBV9 and J usage is TRBJ2-5, with 8 positions matching TRBD1. This CDR3 contains 15 residues. Trimming cost V 2 bases and J 2 bases; bases outside gene matches: 5. Germline assignment: CDR1 SGDLS and CDR2 YYNGEE. The CDR3 sequence: CASSVQGANQETQYF. In nucleotides, the CDR3 is TGTGCCAGCAGCGTCCAGGGGGCAAATCAAGAGACCCAGTACTTC.

The chain couples TRBV19 to TRBJ2-7, with 7 bases aligning to TRBD1. The CDR3 is made up of 13 amino acids. V lost 5 bases and J lost 2; bases outside the gene matches: 3. Germline values: CDR1 LNHDA, CDR2 SQIVND (reference sequence). CDR3 in amino acids: CASSGGQPYEQYF. For the CDR3, the DNA is TGTGCCAGTAGTGGGGGACAGCCCTACGAGCAGTACTTC.

This sequence joins TRBV9 and TRBJ2-5, with 14 bases lining up with TRBD2. Unmatched junction bases numbered 1, after V lost 3 bases and J lost 9 bases. Germline assignment: CDR1 SGDLS and CDR2 YYNGEE. The CDR3 is 13 amino acids. The CDR3 region is CASSAGLAGAQYF. CDR3 DNA sequence: TGTGCCAGCAGCGCGGGACTAGCGGGAGCCCAGTACTTC. Full variable domain (remainder filled in from reference TRBV9 and TRBJ2-5): DSGVTQTPKHLITATGQRVTLRCSPRSGDLSVYWYQQSLDQGLQFLIQYYNGEERAKGNILERFSAQQFPDLHSELNLSSLELGDSALYFCASSAGLAGAQYFGPGTRLLVL.

The V gene is TRBV29-1, the J gene TRBJ2-7; D remains ambiguous. Trimming left V 7 bases short and J 5 bases short, with 15 bases between. The CDR3 runs to 12 residues. In germline, CDR1 is SQVTM, CDR2 ANQGSEA. The CDR3 coding sequence is TGCAGCGCTACAGAAGGGCTAGACGAGCAGTACTTC. Translating gives CSATEGLDEQYF.

The chain is built from TRBV27 and TRBJ2-1; TRBD2 matches at 13 bases. The V segment lost 8 bases and the J segment 8 bases; nucleotides outside the gene matches: 6. This CDR3 has 14 residues. Germline-derived CDR1 and CDR2 are MNHEY and SMNVEV (reference sequence). CDR3 residues: CASGGLAGVHEQFF. CDR3 DNA: TGTGCCAGCGGAGGACTAGCGGGAGTTCATGAGCAGTTCTTC.

This clone came up a few times. The chain is built from TRBV27 and TRBJ2-7; D not resolved. CDR3 length: 12 amino acids. Trimming took off 5 bases at V and 2 bases at J, with 7 bases between the two ends. CDR1 MNHEY and CDR2 SMNVEV come from the germline V gene (reference sequence). CDR3 sequence reads: CASSRLPYEQYF. The CDR3 DNA reads TGTGCCAGCAGTCGACTCCCCTACGAGCAGTACTTC.

This clone was observed a few times. The rearrangement uses TRBV6-5 and TRBJ1-2; possibly TRBD1 for D (6 bases). The CDR3 covers 16 residues. The ends were cut back, 0 bases at V and 7 bases at J, with 18 bases in the middle. Germline V lookup: CDR1 MNHEY, CDR2 SVGAGI. In nucleotides, the CDR3 is TGTGCCAGCAGTTACTCCATGGAGGGGGGCGCTGGTGGCTACACCTTC. Protein product: CASSYSMEGGAGGYTF.

As to this clone: One junction end disagrees with the germline gene, perhaps due to a read error. The chain joins TRBV27 to TRBJ2-7; 11 bases fit TRBD2. The CDR3 consists of 13 residues. The germline CDR1 and CDR2 sequences are MNHEY and SMNVEV (reference sequence). CDR3 DNA sequence: TGTGCCAGCAAACTGGGACTAGCGGCCGAGGAGTACTTC. This gives the protein CASKLGLAAEEYF.

This clone has more than one count but fewer than ten. V usage is TRBV2 and J usage is TRBJ2-5; D gene uncertain. Deletions cut 4 bases from V and 7 bases from J, with 4 bases between. The CDR3 covers 10 residues. Germline V CDR1 and CDR2: SNHLY, FYNNEI. This chain's CDR3 is CASSGGTQYF. In DNA form, the CDR3 reads TGTGCCAGCAGTGGGGGGACCCAGTACTTC.

This clone was seen only once. V usage is TRBV11-2 and J usage is TRBJ1-2, with D possibly matching TRBD1 (5 bases). Germline V CDR1 and CDR2: SGHAT, FQNNGV. The CDR3 covers 15 residues. Trimming took off 5 bases at V and 4 bases at J, with 17 bases between the two ends. The CDR3 DNA reads TGTGCCAGCAGCCAAAGGCGCGGGACCTTCTATGGCTACACCTTC. It is translated as CASSQRRGTFYGYTF.

This chain uses TRBV7-9 with TRBJ2-7; no firm D call. Germline V CDR1 and CDR2: SEHNR, FQNEAQ (reference sequence). Trimming cost V 5 bases and J 5 bases, with 10 bases left between them. The CDR3 consists of 12 residues. The CDR3 region is CASSLLIHEQYF. CDR3 coding DNA: TGTGCCAGCAGCCTCCTAATCCACGAGCAGTACTTC.

This chain uses TRBV4-1 with TRBJ1-1; tentative D call: TRBD1 (5 bases). CDR1 and CDR2 from the germline V gene are MGHRA and YSYEKL. This CDR3 comprises 16 residues. V was cut by 4 bases and J by 8 bases, with 23 bases left in between. The CDR3 sequence is CASSPTPPTVVIEAFF. In DNA, the CDR3 is TGCGCCAGCAGCCCCACCCCTCCGACAGTCGTTATCGAAGCTTTCTTT.

V gene TRBV2 combines with J gene TRBJ2-2, with D perhaps assigned TRBD1 or TRBD2 (6 bases each). Trimming removed 7 bases at V and 3 bases at J, with 15 bases between. The V gene's germline CDR1 is SNHLY and CDR2 FYNNEI. CDR3 length: 15 residues. The DNA of the CDR3 is TGTGCCAGCAAGGAGGGGGTCGGCGACACCGGGGAGCTGTTTTTT. Translated: CASKEGVGDTGELFF.

This clone was observed a handful of times. This sample also contains other DNA sequences that code for the same CDR3. V usage is TRBV9 and J usage is TRBJ1-5; 7 bases are a match to TRBD1. The CDR3 covers 14 residues. V lost 3 bases to trimming and J lost 2 bases; unmatched junction nucleotides: 2. Germline V gives CDR1 SGDLS, CDR2 YYNGEE. CDR3 residues: CASSAGQGNQPQHF. The CDR3 nucleotides are TGTGCCAGCAGCGCTGGACAGGGCAATCAGCCCCAGCATTTT.

This sequence joins TRBV2 and TRBJ1-4; no reliable D call. The germline CDR1 and CDR2 sequences are SNHLY and FYNNEI. V lost 3 bases and J 5 bases, leaving 10 bases between the germline ends. CDR3 length equals 14 residues. CDR3 DNA: TGTGCCAGCAGTGAGGGCCCCAGGAATGAAAAACTGTTTTTT. Its translation is CASSEGPRNEKLFF.

The chain recombines TRBV29-1 with TRBJ1-1; 7 bases match TRBD1. CDR3 size: 11 residues. V was clipped by 7 bases and J by 5 bases; unmatched bases: 4. In germline, CDR1 is SQVTM, CDR2 ANQGSEA. The CDR3 spells CSGTRGTEAFF. The CDR3 nucleotides are TGCAGCGGGACCAGGGGGACTGAAGCTTTCTTT.

The chain has TRBV27 and TRBJ2-7, with TRBD1 matching 7 bases. Germline V lookup: CDR1 MNHEY, CDR2 SMNVEV (reference sequence). V shed 5 bases, J shed 2 bases, and the junction held 6 bases outside the gene matches. The CDR3 is 14 amino acids. CDR3 sequence: CASSQGTATYEQYF. DNA of the CDR3: TGTGCCAGCAGTCAAGGGACAGCCACCTACGAGCAGTACTTC.

This clone came up a few times. V usage is TRBV29-1 and J usage is TRBJ1-2, with D unclear. Germline V gene lookup returns CDR1 SQVTM and CDR2 ANQGSEA. The CDR3 is made up of 11 amino acids. V lost 5 bases and J 7 bases, leaving 11 bases between the germline ends. Here the CDR3 reads CSVKELGGYTF. The CDR3 DNA follows: TGCAGCGTTAAGGAGCTTGGTGGCTACACCTTC.

The chain uses TRBV7-9 and TRBJ2-3, with 7 bases fitting TRBD1. The V gene's germline CDR1 is SEHNR and CDR2 FQNEAQ (reference sequence). V shed 5 bases, J shed 2 bases, and the junction held 10 bases outside the gene matches. The CDR3 covers 16 residues. As DNA, the CDR3 is TGTGCCAGCAGCACAACAGGGGATCCCTTCACAGATACGCAGTATTTT. Translating gives CASSTTGDPFTDTQYF.

A few counts support this clone. The chain couples TRBV5-1 to TRBJ1-1; D gene unclear. CDR3 length equals 13 residues. Germline CDR1 is SGHRS and CDR2 is YFSETQ. V dropped 0 bases and J dropped 7 bases, with 10 bases sitting between them. The CDR3 loop is CASSLARQDEAFF. The CDR3 DNA is TGCGCCAGCAGCTTGGCCCGGCAAGATGAAGCTTTCTTT.